The 27 T cell receptor beta chains reported below all come from one sample, sequenced in a study of T cells after posttransplantation cyclophosphamide. Repertoires were generated with immunoSEQ multiplex PCR, while TCRdb's copy carries only in-frame clones and drops some. Among hundreds of clones listed, around 87% were seen once. What was sequenced was gut tissue. These receptors were collected from a man aged 45 to 65.

Comments on this clone: Other DNA sequences of this sample code for an identical CDR3. The chain recombines TRBV9 with TRBJ2-1, with 8 positions matching TRBD2. The trim removed 0 bases at V and 4 bases at J, leaving 3 bases unmatched. The CDR3 is 15 residues long. In germline, CDR1 is SGDLS, CDR2 YYNGEE. CDR3 nucleotides: TGTGCCAGCAGCGTAGTGTCGGGAGGGTACAATGAGCAGTTCTTC. Protein: CASSVVSGGYNEQFF.

This sequence joins TRBV6-4 and TRBJ2-1; D is perhaps TRBD1 (6 bases). Per the germline V gene, CDR1 is MRHNA and CDR2 is SNTAGT. V lost 4 bases and J 0 bases, leaving 10 bases between the germline ends. The CDR3 sequence is 15 residues long. CDR3 DNA: TGTGCCAGCAGTGCCGACAGGAGCTCCTACAATGAGCAGTTCTTC. This sequence encodes CASSADRSSYNEQFF.

This chain links TRBV2 with TRBJ2-2; 11 nucleotides agree with TRBD1. The CDR3 loop spans 16 amino acids. CDR1 is SNHLY, CDR2 FYNNEI, per germline. V was pared by 5 bases and J by 6 bases, with 8 bases of the junction left unmatched. The CDR3 loop is CASSSRTGGRAGELFF. CDR3 bases: TGTGCCAGCAGTAGTCGGACAGGGGGCAGAGCCGGGGAGCTGTTTTTT.

J is TRBJ1-1 and V is TRBV4-2, with 8 bases that match TRBD1. V dropped 4 bases and J dropped 8; count of bases not matched to a gene: 18. This CDR3 contains 17 residues. Germline V gene data show CDR1 as LGHNA and CDR2 as YNFKEQ. DNA for the CDR3: TGTGCCAGCAGCCCTTACTTAATTCACAACCGGGACAGGGAAGCTTTCTTT. Its protein is CASSPYLIHNRDREAFF.

This clone was seen more than once but under ten times. This sequence joins TRBV6-6 and TRBJ1-1, with 7 bases aligning to TRBD1. In germline, CDR1 is MNHNY, CDR2 SVGAGI (reference sequence). The V gene end was trimmed by 6 bases and the J gene end by 6 bases; junction bases not matched to a gene: 7. The CDR3 is made up of 13 amino acids. The CDR3 DNA reads as TGTGCCAGCAGGTTGACAGGGATCGCTGAAGCTTTCTTT. Protein product: CASRLTGIAEAFF.

J is TRBJ2-7 and V is TRBV18; 8 nucleotides align to TRBD1. CDR1 KGHSH and CDR2 LQKENI come from the germline V gene. The CDR3 is made up of 14 amino acids. V dropped 6 bases and J dropped 8; count of bases not matched to a gene: 12. The CDR3 DNA reads as TGTGCCAGCTCCCGGCCAGGACAGGGTGAGCAGCAGTACTTC. Protein: CASSRPGQGEQQYF.

J is TRBJ2-1 and V is TRBV30; perhaps TRBD2 as D (6 bases). This CDR3 is built from 15 residues. V gave up 4 bases and J gave up 5 bases, with 18 bases separating them. The germline V gene encodes CDR1 GTSNPN and CDR2 SVGIG (reference sequence). This chain's CDR3 is CAWILGGGVDNEQFF. DNA for the CDR3: TGTGCCTGGATCCTCGGGGGAGGAGTGGACAATGAGCAGTTCTTC.

The rearrangement joins TRBV4-1 to TRBJ2-1, with no clear D. The germline V and J ends were trimmed by 7 bases and 4 bases, with 11 bases remaining between them. Germline CDR1 MGHRA, CDR2 YSYEKL. This CDR3 is 13 amino acids long. The CDR3 sequence: CASKTDGYNEQFF. The CDR3 DNA reads as TGCGCCAGCAAGACTGACGGTTACAATGAGCAGTTCTTC.

The rearrangement uses TRBV7-8 and TRBJ2-7, with 9 nucleotides matching TRBD2. This CDR3 comprises 16 residues. The trim removed 2 bases at V and 6 bases at J, leaving 11 bases unmatched. Per germline, CDR1 SGHVS and CDR2 FQNEAQ. The CDR3 DNA is TGTGCCAGCAGCTTATTCGCTAGCGGGAACTGGGGCGAGCAGTACTTC. Its translation is CASSLFASGNWGEQYF.

The chain combines TRBV10-3 with TRBJ1-6; tentative D call: TRBD1 (6 bases). Germline V lookup: CDR1 ENHRY, CDR2 SYGVKD. The CDR3 runs 14 residues. The V end lost 3 bases, the J end lost 6 bases, and 9 bases lay between the germline ends. Written as DNA, the CDR3 is TGTGCCATCAGTGAACAGGGTAGTAATTCACCCCTCCACTTT. This encodes CAISEQGSNSPLHF.

This clone has only a few counts. V gene TRBV19 combines with J gene TRBJ2-3; D not certain. This CDR3 has 13 residues. V lost 5 bases to trimming and J lost 3 bases, with 9 bases between them. Germline CDR1 is LNHDA and CDR2 is SQIVND (reference sequence). The CDR3 DNA is TGTGCCAGTAGTTCCGGTCGTACAGATACGCAGTATTTT. Translating it yields CASSSGRTDTQYF.

This chain uses TRBV29-1 with TRBJ2-1, with D possibly being TRBD1 (6 bases). The germline V gene has CDR1 SQVTM and CDR2 ANQGSEA. V shed 3 bases and J shed 7 bases, with 28 bases lying between them. The CDR3 extends over 18 amino acids. The CDR3 nucleotides are TGCAGCGTTGACAGAGGGATGGGTAAGCAGGGGAATCGGAATGAGCAGTTCTTC. It encodes CSVDRGMGKQGNRNEQFF.

This clone showed up just once. V usage is TRBV5-1 and J usage is TRBJ1-4; 8 bases match TRBD1. The CDR3 extends over 13 amino acids. CDR1 SGHRS and CDR2 YFSETQ come from the germline V gene. J lost 6 bases, V lost 4 bases, and 2 bases had no gene match. CDR3 bases: TGCGCCAGCAGCGCAGGGGGCGATGAAAAACTGTTTTTT. Translated, it gives CASSAGGDEKLFF.

This rearrangement joins TRBV19 to TRBJ1-2, with 7 bases aligning to TRBD1. Per germline, CDR1 LNHDA and CDR2 SQIVND (reference sequence). Trimming removed 2 bases from V and 1 base from J; junction bases left unmatched: 4. The CDR3 totals 15 residues. DNA for the CDR3: TGTGCCAGTAGTATAACAGGGGACCTTAACTATGGCTACACCTTC. Amino acids: CASSITGDLNYGYTF. Combining the CDR3 with reference TRBV19 and TRBJ1-2 gives the whole variable domain DGGITQSPKYLFRKEGQNVTLSCEQNLNHDAMYWYRQDPGQGLRLIYYSQIVNDFQKGDIAEGYSVSREKKESFPLTVTSAQKNPTAFYLCASSITGDLNYGYTFGSGTRLTVV.

This chain connects TRBV27 to TRBJ2-1, with D maybe TRBD2 (6 bases). The CDR3 contains 14 residues. Germline lookup yields CDR1 MNHEY and CDR2 SMNVEV (reference sequence). V was cut by 7 bases and J by 2 bases, with 12 bases left in between. The CDR3 DNA reads as TGTGCCAGCAAGCGGGCTCTTGCCTACAATGAGCAGTTCTTC. Its protein is CASKRALAYNEQFF.

V gene TRBV4-1 combines with J gene TRBJ2-1; 11 bases match TRBD2. From germline, CDR1 is MGHRA and CDR2 YSYEKL. J was trimmed by 7 bases and V by 1 base; bases with no gene match: 15. The CDR3 spans 19 residues. The CDR3 region has the DNA TGCGCCAGCAGCCAAGGTTCTAGCGGGGGGCGTGTCTATGGGAATGAGCAGTTCTTC. Residues: CASSQGSSGGRVYGNEQFF.

This chain links TRBV5-6 with TRBJ1-5, with a tentative D call TRBD1 (5 bases). The germline V and J ends were trimmed by 1 base and 2 bases, with 7 bases remaining between them. Germline V gene data show CDR1 as SGHDT and CDR2 as YYEEEE. The CDR3 contains 14 residues. CDR3 residues: CASSLWGGNQPQHF. In nucleotides, the CDR3 is TGTGCCAGCAGCTTGTGGGGGGGCAATCAGCCCCAGCATTTT. Based on the CDR3 plus reference TRBV5-6 and TRBJ1-5, the full variable domain is DAGVTQSPTHLIKTRGQQVTLRCSPKSGHDTVSWYQQALGQGPQFIFQYYEEEERQRGNFPDRFSGHQFPNYSSELNVNALLLGDSALYLCASSLWGGNQPQHFGDGTRLSIL.

V gene TRBV14 combines with J gene TRBJ1-4; 7 positions match TRBD1. Germline loops: CDR1 SGHDN, CDR2 FVKESK. V shed 0 bases, J shed 8 bases, and the junction held 21 bases outside the gene matches. CDR3 length: 20 amino acids. The CDR3 DNA reads as TGTGCCAGCAGCCAAGAAGGCTCGACAGGGCGCGTTTATGTAAAGGAAAAACTGTTTTTT. Protein sequence: CASSQEGSTGRVYVKEKLFF.

This chain joins TRBV7-2 and TRBJ1-3, with a tentative D call TRBD1 (5 bases). The V gene lost 3 bases and the J gene lost 8 bases, with 17 bases spanning the gap. Germline CDR1 SGHTA, CDR2 FQGNSA. The CDR3 totals 15 residues. The CDR3 bases are TGTGCCAGCAGCTTGCTGGGGCGCGACCATTACACCATATATTTT. Translated: CASSLLGRDHYTIYF.

This clone was seen a single time. V usage is TRBV29-1 and J usage is TRBJ1-1, with TRBD1 as a possible D gene (6 bases). V was trimmed by 7 bases and J by 12 bases, leaving 18 bases between them. The CDR3 sequence is 11 residues long. In germline, CDR1 is SQVTM, CDR2 ANQGSEA. Here the CDR3 reads CSASTDRSSFF. The CDR3 region has the DNA TGCAGCGCAAGTACTGACAGGTCCTCTTTCTTT.

This chain connects TRBV4-3 to TRBJ2-7, with D possibly TRBD2 on 5 matching bases. CDR1 and CDR2 (germline): LGHNA, YSLEER. The ends were cut back, 1 base at V and 0 bases at J, with 16 bases in the middle. The CDR3 has 17 amino acids. CDR3 amino acids: CASSQVRGRSSSYEQYF. The CDR3 nucleotides read TGCGCCAGCAGCCAAGTGCGCGGGCGCAGTAGCTCCTACGAGCAGTACTTC.

The V and J genes are TRBV11-3 and TRBJ2-5; tentatively, D is TRBD2 (6 bases). Germline CDR1 SGHNT, CDR2 YENEEA. The length of the CDR3 is 10 residues. DNA of the CDR3: TGTGCGACGGGAGAAGAGACCCAGTACTTC. It encodes CATGEETQYF.

The chain couples TRBV25-1 to TRBJ2-1; 8 positions agree with TRBD1. This CDR3 has 13 residues. Trimming at V came to 4 bases and at J to 9 bases, leaving 5 bases not matched to a gene. In germline, CDR1 is MGHDK, CDR2 SYGVNS. DNA of the CDR3: TGTGCCAGCAGTGTAGACAGGGGAGGTGAGCAGTTCTTC. This translates into CASSVDRGGEQFF. The full variable domain, in which reference TRBV25-1 and TRBJ2-1 provide the parts outside the CDR3, is EADIYQTPRYLVIGTGKKITLECSQTMGHDKMYWYQQDPGMELHLIHYSYGVNSTEKGDLSSESTVSRIRTEHFPLTLESARPSHTSQYLCASSVDRGGEQFFGPGTRLTVL.

The V gene is TRBV2, the J gene TRBJ2-4, with D uncertain. CDR1 and CDR2 (germline): SNHLY, FYNNEI. The CDR3 loop spans 14 amino acids. Trimming stripped 3 bases from V and 2 bases from J, with 8 bases between. CDR3 bases: TGTGCCAGCAGTGACCCCAGGTCCAAAAACATTCAGTACTTC. Its translation is CASSDPRSKNIQYF.

The genes are TRBV19 and TRBJ1-2; D is undetermined. V shed 3 bases and J shed 4 bases, with 12 bases lying between them. CDR3 length equals 14 residues. Germline values: CDR1 LNHDA, CDR2 SQIVND (reference sequence). CDR3 in amino acids: CASSIPHTGYGYTF. The DNA of the CDR3 is TGTGCCAGTAGTATCCCCCATACTGGCTATGGCTACACCTTC.

The genes are TRBV4-3 and TRBJ1-4; 7 nucleotides agree with TRBD1. Germline loops: CDR1 LGHNA, CDR2 YSLEER. The CDR3 loop spans 14 amino acids. V trimming: 1 base; J trimming: 10 bases; junction bases outside the gene matches: 6. The CDR3 DNA follows: TGCGCCAGCAGCCAAGTAACAGGGGTTGGAAAACTGTTTTTT. This sequence encodes CASSQVTGVGKLFF.

V and J are TRBV14 and TRBJ2-7; 9 bases are a match to TRBD2. V trimming: 6 bases; J trimming: 6 bases; junction bases outside the gene matches: 12. The CDR3 is made up of 15 amino acids. The germline V gene encodes CDR1 SGHDN and CDR2 FVKESK. The chain's CDR3 is CASSLTGGRAGEQYF. As DNA, the CDR3 is TGTGCCAGCAGTCTGACTGGCGGGAGGGCAGGCGAGCAGTACTTC.